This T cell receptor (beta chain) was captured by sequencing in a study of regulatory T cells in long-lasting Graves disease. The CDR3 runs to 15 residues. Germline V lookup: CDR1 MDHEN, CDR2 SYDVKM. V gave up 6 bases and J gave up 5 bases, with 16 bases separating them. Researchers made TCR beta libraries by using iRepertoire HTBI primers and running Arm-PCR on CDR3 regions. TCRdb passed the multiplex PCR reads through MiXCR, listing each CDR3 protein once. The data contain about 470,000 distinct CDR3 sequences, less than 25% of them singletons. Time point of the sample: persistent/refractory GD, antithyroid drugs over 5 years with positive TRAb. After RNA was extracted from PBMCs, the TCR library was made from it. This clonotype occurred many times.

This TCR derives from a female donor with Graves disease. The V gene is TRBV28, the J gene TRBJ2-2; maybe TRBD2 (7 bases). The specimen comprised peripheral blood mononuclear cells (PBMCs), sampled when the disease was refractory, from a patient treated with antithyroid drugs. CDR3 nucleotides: TGTGCCAGCAGCACCATGCGGGGGCGTACCGGGGAGCTGTTTTTT. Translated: CASSTMRGRTGELFF.